Below, one TCR beta chain is given with its context. This sample stems from a study of shared clonotypes between healthy human individuals. The V gene lost 2 bases and the J gene lost 0 bases, with 8 bases spanning the gap. Germline V CDR1 and CDR2: SGHTA, FQGNSA. The CDR3 covers 14 residues. Deep-level settings were used for running the assay. Every subset's genomic DNA went evenly onto several immunoSEQ plates. The authors' processing: Junction-only immunoSEQ data arrived without quality scores, meaning filtering differed. Here immunoSEQ multiplex PCR was the method, and the copy in TCRdb shows in-frame clones only, minus some. From that table come the V and J calls and clone size; the DNA was used to work out D and trimming. In the table there are about 490,000 clones, about 82% of which are singletons.

The sequencing sample was made of PBMCs. The sequence came from a woman in her 40s in good health. Some clones in this sample may be carry-over from other donors' samples. The chain links TRBV7-2 to TRBJ2-7; D unclear. In nucleotides, the CDR3 is TGTGCCAGCAGCTTAAGTTGGAGCTCCTACGAGCAGTACTTC. Protein sequence: CASSLSWSSYEQYF.